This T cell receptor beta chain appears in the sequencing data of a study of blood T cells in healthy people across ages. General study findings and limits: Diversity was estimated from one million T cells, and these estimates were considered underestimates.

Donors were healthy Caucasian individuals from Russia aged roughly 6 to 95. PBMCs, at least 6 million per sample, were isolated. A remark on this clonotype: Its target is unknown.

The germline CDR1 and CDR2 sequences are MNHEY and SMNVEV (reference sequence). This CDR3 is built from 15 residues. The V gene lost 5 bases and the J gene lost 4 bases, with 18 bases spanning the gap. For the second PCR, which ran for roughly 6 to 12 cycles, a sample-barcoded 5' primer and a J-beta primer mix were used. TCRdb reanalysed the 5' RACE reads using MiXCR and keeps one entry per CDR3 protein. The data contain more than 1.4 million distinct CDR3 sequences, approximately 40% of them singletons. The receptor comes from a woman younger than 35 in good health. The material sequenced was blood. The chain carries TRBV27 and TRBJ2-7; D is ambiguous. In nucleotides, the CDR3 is TGTGCCAGCAGTCTAAGGATGTCCGGGTTTTACGAGCAGTACTTC. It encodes CASSLRMSGFYEQYF.